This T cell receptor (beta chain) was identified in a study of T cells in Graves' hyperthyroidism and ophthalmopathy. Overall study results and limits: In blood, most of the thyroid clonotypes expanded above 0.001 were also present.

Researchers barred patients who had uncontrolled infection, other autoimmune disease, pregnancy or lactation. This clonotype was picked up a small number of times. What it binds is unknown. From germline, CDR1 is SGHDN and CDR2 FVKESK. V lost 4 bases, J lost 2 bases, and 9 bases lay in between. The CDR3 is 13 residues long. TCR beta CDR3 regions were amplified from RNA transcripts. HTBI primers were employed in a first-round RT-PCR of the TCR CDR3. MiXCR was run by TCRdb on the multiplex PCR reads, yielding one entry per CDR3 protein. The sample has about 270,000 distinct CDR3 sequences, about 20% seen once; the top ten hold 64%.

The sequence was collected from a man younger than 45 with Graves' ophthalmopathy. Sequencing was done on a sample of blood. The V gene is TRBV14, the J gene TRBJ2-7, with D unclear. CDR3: CASSLRLTYEQYF. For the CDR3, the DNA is TGTGCCAGCAGCCTAAGATTGACCTACGAGCAGTACTTC.